What follows is one T cell receptor (beta chain) and its context. Its antigen is unknown. The data derive from a study of human CD8 memory T cell subsets. CDR1 GTSNPN and CDR2 SVGIG come from the germline V gene (reference sequence). The CDR3 length is 12 residues. Libraries targeted TCR beta using 5' RACE with UMIs. From the 5' RACE reads, TCRdb lists one entry per CDR3 protein and no DNA. The sample's table shows under 9,500 distinct CDR3 sequences. Findings and limits, study-wide: Both stem-like memory T cells and precursor exhausted T cells showed comparably high diversity, which set them apart from effector memory cells. Clonotypes that made up the stem-like memory T cell repertoire overlapped minimally with the precursor exhausted T cell repertoire. Chao1 estimates hinted that stem-like memory T cells outstripped precursor exhausted T cells in diversity.

Each subset gave duplicate vials of about 140,000 sorted CD8+ T cells for RNA. The TCR comes from a human donor in good health. V gene TRBV30 combines with J gene TRBJ2-2. What was sequenced was CD8+ T cells from PBMCs. The CDR3 is CAWNYYTGELFF.